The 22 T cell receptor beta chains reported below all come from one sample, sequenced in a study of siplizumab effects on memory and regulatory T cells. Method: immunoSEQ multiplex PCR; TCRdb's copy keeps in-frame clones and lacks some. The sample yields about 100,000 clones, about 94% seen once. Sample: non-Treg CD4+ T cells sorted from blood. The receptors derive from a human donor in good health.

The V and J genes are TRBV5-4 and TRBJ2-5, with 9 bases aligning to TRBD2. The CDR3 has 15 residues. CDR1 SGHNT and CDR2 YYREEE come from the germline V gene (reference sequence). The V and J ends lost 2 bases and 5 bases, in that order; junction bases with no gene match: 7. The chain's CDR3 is CASSFGGRASETQYF. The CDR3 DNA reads TGTGCCAGCAGCTTTGGCGGGAGGGCCTCGGAGACCCAGTACTTC.

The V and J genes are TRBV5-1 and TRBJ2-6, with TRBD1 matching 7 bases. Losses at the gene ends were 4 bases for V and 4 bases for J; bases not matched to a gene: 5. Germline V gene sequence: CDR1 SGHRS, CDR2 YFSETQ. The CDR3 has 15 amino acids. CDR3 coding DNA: TGCGCCAGCAGCCGCGGACAGGCCGGGGCCAACGTCCTGACTTTC. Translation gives CASSRGQAGANVLTF.

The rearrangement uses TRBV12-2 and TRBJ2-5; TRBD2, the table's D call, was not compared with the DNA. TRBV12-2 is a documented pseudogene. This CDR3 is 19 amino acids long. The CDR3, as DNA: TGTGCAAGTCGCTTACTACCGGGACTAGCGGGAGGGTCACAAGAGACCCAGTACTTC. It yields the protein CASRLLPGLAGGSQETQYF.

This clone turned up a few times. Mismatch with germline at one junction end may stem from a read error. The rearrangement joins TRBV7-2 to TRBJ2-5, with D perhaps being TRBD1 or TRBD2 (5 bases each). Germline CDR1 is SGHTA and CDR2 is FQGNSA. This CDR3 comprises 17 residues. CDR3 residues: CASSIATARGLQETQYF. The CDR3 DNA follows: TGTGCCAGCAGCATAGCGACAGCTCGTGGCCTCCAAGAGACCCAGTACTTC.

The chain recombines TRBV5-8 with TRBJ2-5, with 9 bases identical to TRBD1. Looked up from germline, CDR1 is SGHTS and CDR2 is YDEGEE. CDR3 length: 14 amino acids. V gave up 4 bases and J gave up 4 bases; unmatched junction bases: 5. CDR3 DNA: TGTGCCAGCAGCCGGACAGGGGCGGGAGAGACCCAGTACTTC. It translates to CASSRTGAGETQYF.

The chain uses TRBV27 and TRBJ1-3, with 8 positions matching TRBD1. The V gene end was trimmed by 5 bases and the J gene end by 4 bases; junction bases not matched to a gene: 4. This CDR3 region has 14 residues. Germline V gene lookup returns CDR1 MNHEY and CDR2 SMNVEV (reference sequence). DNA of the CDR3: TGTGCCAGCAGTCCCCGACAGGGGGGAAACACCATATATTTT. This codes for CASSPRQGGNTIYF.

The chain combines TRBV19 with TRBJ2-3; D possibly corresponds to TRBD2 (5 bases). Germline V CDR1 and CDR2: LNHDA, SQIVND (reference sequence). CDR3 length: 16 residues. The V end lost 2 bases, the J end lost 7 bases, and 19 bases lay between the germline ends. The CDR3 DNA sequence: TGTGCCAGTAGTATACCCCGTGGACTGAGCATTCATACGCAGTATTTT. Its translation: CASSIPRGLSIHTQYF.

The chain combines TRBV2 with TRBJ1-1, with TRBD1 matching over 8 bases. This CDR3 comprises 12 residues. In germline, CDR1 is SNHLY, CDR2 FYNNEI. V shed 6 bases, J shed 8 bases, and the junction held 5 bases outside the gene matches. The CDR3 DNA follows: TGTGCCAGCAGGTTAACAGGGGGGGAAGCTTTCTTT. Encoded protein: CASRLTGGEAFF.

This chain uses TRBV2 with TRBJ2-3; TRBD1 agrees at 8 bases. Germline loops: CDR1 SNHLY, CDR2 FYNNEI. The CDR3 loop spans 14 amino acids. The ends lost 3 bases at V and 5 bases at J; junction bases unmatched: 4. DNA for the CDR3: TGTGCCAGCAGTGACAGGGGGCAAGGAGATACGCAGTATTTT. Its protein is CASSDRGQGDTQYF.

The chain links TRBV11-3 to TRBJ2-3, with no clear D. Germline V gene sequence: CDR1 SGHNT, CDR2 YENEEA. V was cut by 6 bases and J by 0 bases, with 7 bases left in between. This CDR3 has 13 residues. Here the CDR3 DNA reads TGTGCCAGCAGAAAGGACAGCACAGATACGCAGTATTTT. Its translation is CASRKDSTDTQYF.

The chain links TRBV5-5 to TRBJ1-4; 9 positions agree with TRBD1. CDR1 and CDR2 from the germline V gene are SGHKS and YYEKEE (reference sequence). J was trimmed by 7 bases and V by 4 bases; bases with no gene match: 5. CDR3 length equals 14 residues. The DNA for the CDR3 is TGTGCCAGCAGCGTGGGACAGGGAGGTGAAAAACTGTTTTTT. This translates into CASSVGQGGEKLFF.

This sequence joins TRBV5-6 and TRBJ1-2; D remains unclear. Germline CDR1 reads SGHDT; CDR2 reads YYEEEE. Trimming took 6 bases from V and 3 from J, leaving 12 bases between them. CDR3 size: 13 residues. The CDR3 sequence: CASIGRSYYGYTF. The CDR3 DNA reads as TGTGCCAGCATCGGGAGATCCTACTATGGCTACACCTTC.

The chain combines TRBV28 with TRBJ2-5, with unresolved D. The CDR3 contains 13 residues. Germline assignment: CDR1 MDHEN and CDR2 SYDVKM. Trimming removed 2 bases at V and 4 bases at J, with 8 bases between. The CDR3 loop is CASSLNPGETQYF. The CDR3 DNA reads TGTGCCAGCAGTTTAAATCCGGGAGAGACCCAGTACTTC. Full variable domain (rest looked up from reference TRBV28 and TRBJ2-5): DVKVTQSSRYLVKRTGEKVFLECVQDMDHENMFWYRQDPGLGLRLIYFSYDVKMKEKGDIPEGYSVSREKKERFSLILESASTNQTSMYLCASSLNPGETQYFGPGTRLLVL.

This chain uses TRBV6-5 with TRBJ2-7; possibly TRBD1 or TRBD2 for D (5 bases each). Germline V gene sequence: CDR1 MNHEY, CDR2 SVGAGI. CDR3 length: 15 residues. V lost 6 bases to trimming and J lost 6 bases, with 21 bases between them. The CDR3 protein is CASRRGATEGPEQYF. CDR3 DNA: TGTGCCAGCAGGCGCGGTGCAACCGAGGGACCCGAGCAGTACTTC.

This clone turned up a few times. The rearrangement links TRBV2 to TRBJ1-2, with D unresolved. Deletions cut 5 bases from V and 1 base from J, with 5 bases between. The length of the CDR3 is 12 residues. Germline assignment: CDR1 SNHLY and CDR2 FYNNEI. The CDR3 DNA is TGTGCCAGCAGTTCGAGTAACTATGGCTACACCTTC. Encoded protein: CASSSSNYGYTF.

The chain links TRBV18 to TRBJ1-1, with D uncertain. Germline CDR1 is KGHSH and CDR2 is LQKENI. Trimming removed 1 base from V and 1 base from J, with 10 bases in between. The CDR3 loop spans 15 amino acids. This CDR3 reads CASSPRTTTNTEAFF. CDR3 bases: TGTGCCAGCTCACCACGGACCACAACGAACACTGAAGCTTTCTTT.

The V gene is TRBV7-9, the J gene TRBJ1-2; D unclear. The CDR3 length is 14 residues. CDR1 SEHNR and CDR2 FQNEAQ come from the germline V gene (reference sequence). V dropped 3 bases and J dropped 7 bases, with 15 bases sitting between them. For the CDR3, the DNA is TGTGCCAGCAGCTTCGATGTAGGGTTGGCTGGCTACACCTTC. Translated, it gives CASSFDVGLAGYTF.

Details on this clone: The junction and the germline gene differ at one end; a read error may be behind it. The CDR3 region is CAISGDRPTGTQYF. CDR3 bases: TGTGCCATCAGTGGGGACAGGCCCACAGGTACGCAGTATTTT. V is TRBV10-3 and J is TRBJ2-3; 8 bases are shared with TRBD1. Looked up from germline, CDR1 is ENHRY and CDR2 is SYGVKD. The CDR3 runs to 14 residues.

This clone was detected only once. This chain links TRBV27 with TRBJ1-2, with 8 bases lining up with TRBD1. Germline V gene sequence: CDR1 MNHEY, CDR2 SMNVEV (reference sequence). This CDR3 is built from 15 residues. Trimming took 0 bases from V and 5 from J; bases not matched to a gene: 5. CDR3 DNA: TGTGCCAGCAGTTTATCGGGACAGGCCGATTATGGCTACACCTTC. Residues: CASSLSGQADYGYTF.

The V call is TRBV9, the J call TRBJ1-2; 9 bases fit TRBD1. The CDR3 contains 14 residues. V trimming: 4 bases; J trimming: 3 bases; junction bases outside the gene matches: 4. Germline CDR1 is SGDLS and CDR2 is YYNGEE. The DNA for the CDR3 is TGTGCCAGCAGCCCGGGACAGGGTGACTATGGCTACACCTTC. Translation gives CASSPGQGDYGYTF.

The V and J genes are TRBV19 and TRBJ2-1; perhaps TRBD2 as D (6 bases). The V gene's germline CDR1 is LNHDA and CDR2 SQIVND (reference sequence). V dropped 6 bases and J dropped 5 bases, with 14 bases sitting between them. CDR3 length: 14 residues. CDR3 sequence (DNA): TGTGCCAGTAGACTAGGCCTAGCGAACAATGAGCAGTTCTTC. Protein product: CASRLGLANNEQFF. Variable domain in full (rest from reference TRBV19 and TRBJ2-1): DGGITQSPKYLFRKEGQNVTLSCEQNLNHDAMYWYRQDPGQGLRLIYYSQIVNDFQKGDIAEGYSVSREKKESFPLTVTSAQKNPTAFYLCASRLGLANNEQFFGPGTRLTVL.

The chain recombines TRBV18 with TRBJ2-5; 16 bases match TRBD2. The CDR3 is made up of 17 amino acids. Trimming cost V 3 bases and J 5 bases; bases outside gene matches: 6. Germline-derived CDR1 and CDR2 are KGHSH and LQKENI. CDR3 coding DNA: TGTGCCAGCTCACCCGGGACTAGCGGGAGGGCCGTTGAGACCCAGTACTTC. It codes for CASSPGTSGRAVETQYF. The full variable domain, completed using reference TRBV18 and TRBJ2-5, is NAGVMQNPRHLVRRRGQEARLRCSPMKGHSHVYWYRQLPEEGLKFMVYLQKENIIDESGMPKERFSAEFPKEGPSILRIQQVVRGDSAAYFCASSPGTSGRAVETQYFGPGTRLLVL.